These 17 T cell receptor beta chains were sequenced from one sample in a study of blood T cells in healthy people across ages. It was with a sample-barcoded 5' primer and a J-beta primer mix that a second PCR of roughly 7 to 12 cycles was run. MiXCR was run by TCRdb on the 5' RACE reads, yielding one entry per CDR3 protein. The profile shows about 730,000 distinct CDR3 sequences, around 46% of them singletons. Source material: blood. Receptor source: a woman aged 55 to 70 in good health.

At least ten counts were recorded for this clonotype. This chain joins TRBV10-3 and TRBJ1-2; D may be TRBD1 (5 bases). The CDR3 extends over 13 amino acids. Germline lookup yields CDR1 ENHRY and CDR2 SYGVKD. V dropped 6 bases and J dropped 1 base, with 9 bases sitting between them. CDR3 amino acids: CAISYDSNYGYTF. In DNA, the CDR3 is TGTGCCATCAGCTACGACAGTAACTATGGCTACACCTTC.

The sample holds many counts of this clonotype. The chain recombines TRBV6-1 with TRBJ1-5; 7 bases align to TRBD1. Germline trimming cut 7 bases from V and 3 bases from J; bases unmatched to any gene: 9. Germline V CDR1 and CDR2: MNHNS, SASEGT. This CDR3 is built from 15 residues. CDR3 region: CASNLWGQPNQPQHF. CDR3 nucleotides: TGTGCCAGCAACCTTTGGGGACAGCCCAATCAGCCCCAGCATTTT.

The gene calls are TRBV9 and TRBJ2-1; D perhaps matches TRBD2 (6 bases). CDR1 and CDR2 (germline): SGDLS, YYNGEE. The CDR3 runs to 12 residues. Trimming removed 0 bases from V and 13 bases from J, with 11 bases in between. CDR3 region: CASSVAEGPQFF. The CDR3 DNA is TGTGCCAGCAGCGTAGCGGAGGGTCCCCAGTTCTTC.

The chain couples TRBV12-3 or TRBV12-4 to TRBJ1-2, with 9 bases matching TRBD1. The CDR3 is made up of 11 amino acids. With V trimmed by 6 bases and J by 13 bases, 6 bases remained unmatched. The CDR3 spells CASRRTGARTF. In DNA form, the CDR3 reads TGTGCCAGCAGACGGACAGGGGCGCGCACCTTC.

The chain is built from TRBV6-2 or TRBV6-3 and TRBJ2-4, with TRBD2 identical over 9 bases. The length of the CDR3 is 18 residues. J lost 0 bases, V lost 6 bases, and 12 bases had no gene match. Germline CDR1 reads MNHEY; CDR2 reads SVGEGT. The CDR3, as DNA: TGTGCCAGCAGCCCAGGGCTAGCGGGGACACTAGCCAAAAACATTCAGTACTTC. Amino acid sequence: CASSPGLAGTLAKNIQYF.

This clonotype has just a few counts. The rearrangement joins TRBV20-1 to TRBJ2-7; perhaps TRBD2 as D (6 bases). This CDR3 region has 16 residues. From germline, CDR1 is DFQATT and CDR2 SNEGSKA (reference sequence). Trimming removed 0 bases at V and 5 bases at J, with 20 bases between. This CDR3 is CSARDFFVTSSNEQYF. The CDR3, as DNA: TGCAGTGCTAGAGATTTCTTCGTGACTAGTTCCAACGAGCAGTACTTC.

This clonotype was seen at least ten times. V gene TRBV29-1 combines with J gene TRBJ2-1; a weak D match, TRBD2 (6 bases). Trimming took 4 bases from V and 9 from J, leaving 13 bases between them. The CDR3 is 12 amino acids. Germline loops: CDR1 SQVTM, CDR2 ANQGSEA. CDR3 DNA sequence: TGCAGCGTTGTTCCAGCGGGCAGTGAGCAGTTCTTC. It codes for CSVVPAGSEQFF.

The gene calls are TRBV11-3 and TRBJ2-5; 9 bases align to TRBD2. CDR1 SGHNT and CDR2 YENEEA come from the germline V gene. V lost 1 base, J lost 7 bases, and 10 bases stayed unmatched. The CDR3 covers 16 residues. The DNA for the CDR3 is TGTGCCAGCAGCTTAGGGCTAGCGGGAAGAGGTGGGACCCAGTACTTC. Translating gives CASSLGLAGRGGTQYF.

This clonotype was counted between two and nine times. The rearrangement links TRBV2 to TRBJ2-1; 9 nucleotides line up with TRBD2. CDR3 size: 15 residues. Germline V gives CDR1 SNHLY, CDR2 FYNNEI. V was clipped by 3 bases and J by 8 bases; unmatched bases: 8. CDR3 sequence: CASSDLAGGPDEQFF. CDR3 nucleotide sequence: TGTGCCAGCAGTGATCTGGCGGGGGGGCCGGATGAGCAGTTCTTC.

Regarding this clonotype: One end of the junction fails to match germline, which may point to a read error. This chain joins TRBV15 and TRBJ2-1; possible D gene TRBD2, 5 bases. CDR1 and CDR2 (germline): LNHNV, YYDKDF (reference sequence). The CDR3 has 17 residues. DNA for the CDR3: TGTGCCACCAGCAGAGATCTGGTCACTAGATCCTTCAATAAGCAGTTCTTC. It specifies CATSRDLVTRSFNKQFF.

The chain is built from TRBV20-1 and TRBJ2-4; TRBD2 matches 11 bases. The DNA end is more similar to TRBJ2-7, so the J call may be wrong. The germline V gene has CDR1 DFQATT and CDR2 SNEGSKA (reference sequence). The CDR3 contains 13 residues. DNA of the CDR3: TGCAGTGCTATACTAGCGGGAGTGCACGAGCAGTACTTC. It specifies CSAILAGVHEQYF.

The chain employs TRBV4-3 and TRBJ2-5, with 9 bases lining up with TRBD1. Unmatched junction bases numbered 10, after V lost 3 bases and J lost 5 bases. The germline V gene has CDR1 LGHNA and CDR2 YSLEER. CDR3 length: 16 residues. The CDR3 protein is CASSQEDRGISETQYF. The CDR3 nucleotides read TGCGCCAGCAGCCAGGAGGACAGGGGTATATCGGAGACCCAGTACTTC.

The DNA of the CDR3 is TGTGCCAGCACCGTGGACAATGGGTATGGCTACACCTTC. This encodes CASTVDNGYGYTF. The rearrangement links TRBV6-2 or TRBV6-3 to TRBJ1-2; TRBD1 might be the D (5 bases). Germline V gene lookup returns CDR1 MNHEY and CDR2 SVGEGT. The V end was cut by 7 bases, the J end by 5 bases, with 14 bases between. This CDR3 is 13 amino acids long.

This chain links TRBV21-1 with TRBJ2-3; the D call of TRBD1 is as the table states it, not checked on the DNA. TRBV21-1 is given as a pseudogene. The CDR3 spans 15 residues. The CDR3 reads CASSKRVTATDTQYF. In nucleotides, the CDR3 is TGTGCCAGCAGCAAACGGGTGACAGCCACAGATACGCAGTATTTT.

As for this clonotype: Sequence at one end of the junction differs from germline and may be a read error. The chain uses TRBV4-2 and TRBJ2-5; D is undetermined. There are 15 residues in the CDR3. CDR1 and CDR2 (germline): LGHNA, YNFKEQ. The DNA for the CDR3 is TGTGCCAGCAGCCAAGAGGGCAGTTTAAAAGAGACCCGGTACTTC. Protein sequence: CASSQEGSLKETRYF.

CDR3 DNA sequence: TGTGCCAGCAGCGCAATAGGGGAAGCCGAGCAGTACTTC. This translates into CASSAIGEAEQYF. This rearrangement joins TRBV6-1 to TRBJ2-7; D is perhaps TRBD1 (5 bases). This CDR3 has 13 residues. V lost 6 bases and J 6 bases, leaving 15 bases between the germline ends. In germline, CDR1 is MNHNS, CDR2 SASEGT.

This chain joins TRBV3-1 and TRBJ2-7; no clear D gene. The V and J ends lost 5 bases and 5 bases respectively, with 10 bases between them. The CDR3 length is 12 residues. The germline V gene encodes CDR1 LGHDT and CDR2 YNNKEL (reference sequence). The chain's CDR3 is CASSSRRHEQYF. The CDR3 bases are TGTGCCAGCAGCTCCCGGCGCCACGAGCAGTACTTC.